Listed here is a single TCR beta chain. The data stem from a study of blood T cells in healthy people across ages. Primers used in a second PCR of roughly 6 to 11 cycles were a sample-barcoded 5' primer and a J-beta primer mix. From the 5' RACE reads, TCRdb called clonotypes with MiXCR, one entry per CDR3 protein. This table has hundreds of thousands of distinct CDR3 sequences, about 48% appearing once. This CDR3 contains 11 residues. Germline CDR1 reads SQVTM; CDR2 reads ANQGSEA. Trimming removed 6 bases from V and 9 bases from J; junction bases left unmatched: 6. This TCR came from a man aged 25-45 years in good health. This chain joins TRBV29-1 and TRBJ1-2; 8 bases map to TRBD1. Sequenced sample: blood. Here the CDR3 DNA reads TGCAGCGTCGGACAGGGAGGGAGCTACACCTTC. Translated: CSVGQGGSYTF.